This entry concerns a single T cell receptor (beta chain). This entry is derived from a study of shared clonotypes between healthy human individuals. Germline V gene data show CDR1 as MNHNY and CDR2 as SVGAGI (reference sequence). With 6 bases removed from V and 8 bases from J, the gap between germline ends came to 10 bases. The CDR3 totals 12 residues. The authors split each subset's genomic DNA evenly across several immunoSEQ plates. Assay used: immunoSEQ multiplex PCR; TCRdb lists only in-frame clones, some missing. The sample consists of some 2.4 million clones, roughly 93% of them appearing once.

The receptor was isolated from a man aged 18-30 years in good health. Some clones in this sample may be carry-over from other donors' samples. The sequencing sample was made of naive CD4+ T cells from PBMCs. This sample's subset: CD45RA+ positively selected. This chain links TRBV6-6 with TRBJ2-2; tentative D call: TRBD2 (6 bases). Here the CDR3 DNA reads TGTGCCAGCAGGGAGGGGTCTGGGGAGCTGTTTTTT. Translation gives CASREGSGELFF.